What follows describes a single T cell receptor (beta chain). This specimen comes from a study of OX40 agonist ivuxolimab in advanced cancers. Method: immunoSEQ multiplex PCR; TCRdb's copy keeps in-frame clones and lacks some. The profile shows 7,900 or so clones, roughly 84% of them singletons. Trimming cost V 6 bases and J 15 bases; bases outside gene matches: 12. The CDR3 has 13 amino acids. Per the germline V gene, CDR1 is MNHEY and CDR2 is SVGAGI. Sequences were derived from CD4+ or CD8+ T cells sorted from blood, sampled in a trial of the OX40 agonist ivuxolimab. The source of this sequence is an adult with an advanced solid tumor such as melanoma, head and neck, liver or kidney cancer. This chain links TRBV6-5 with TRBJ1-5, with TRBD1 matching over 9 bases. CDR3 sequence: CASRYIRTGDGHF. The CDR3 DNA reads TGTGCCAGCAGATACATACGGACAGGGGACGGGCATTTT.